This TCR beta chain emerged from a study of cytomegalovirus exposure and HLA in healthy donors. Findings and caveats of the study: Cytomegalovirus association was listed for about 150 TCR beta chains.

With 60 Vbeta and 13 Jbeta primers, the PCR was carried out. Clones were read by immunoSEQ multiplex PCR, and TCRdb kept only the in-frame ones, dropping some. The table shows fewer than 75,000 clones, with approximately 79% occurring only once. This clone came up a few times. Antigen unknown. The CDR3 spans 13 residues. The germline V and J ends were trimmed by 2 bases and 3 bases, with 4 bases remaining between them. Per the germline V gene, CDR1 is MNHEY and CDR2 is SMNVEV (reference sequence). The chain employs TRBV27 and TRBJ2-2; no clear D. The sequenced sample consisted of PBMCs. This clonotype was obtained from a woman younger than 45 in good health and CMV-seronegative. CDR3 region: CASSLHHTGELFF. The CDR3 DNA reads TGTGCCAGCAGTTTACATCACACCGGGGAGCTGTTTTTT.